One and the same sample provided the 29 T cell receptor beta chains below, sequenced in a study of response to subunit inactivated influenza vaccine. TCRdb itself ran the RT-PCR reads through MiXCR, one entry per CDR3 protein. The sample has about 540,000 distinct CDR3 sequences; less than 15% are singletons. The source material was PBMCs from blood, sampled 11 to 12 days after vaccination. Every receptor here comes from a man aged 50-59 years who received an inactivated influenza vaccine.

The chain has TRBV6-2 or TRBV6-3 and TRBJ2-2; no firm D call. The CDR3 has 14 amino acids. The V gene's germline CDR1 is MNHEY and CDR2 SVGEGT. Trimming shortened V by 2 bases and J by 6 bases, and 10 bases separated the two germline ends. Here the CDR3 DNA reads TGTGCCAGCAGTTACAGTCATGGGTCCGGGGAGCTGTTTTTT. Translating it yields CASSYSHGSGELFF.

This chain uses TRBV12-3 or TRBV12-4 with TRBJ2-7, with unresolved D. The V end was cut by 6 bases, the J end by 6 bases, with 18 bases between. The CDR3 loop spans 14 amino acids. CDR3 bases: TGTGCCAGCAGGTACAGTTTAGGGTTTGGCGAGCAGTACTTC. It translates to CASRYSLGFGEQYF.

This clonotype was observed many times. The chain combines TRBV7-2 with TRBJ2-7; 8 nucleotides align to TRBD2. Trimming removed 1 base from V and 7 bases from J; junction bases left unmatched: 9. The CDR3 sequence is 15 residues long. Germline-derived CDR1 and CDR2 are SGHTA and FQGNSA. CDR3 sequence: CASSLESRGAGEQYF. The CDR3 nucleotides are TGTGCCAGCAGCTTAGAATCGCGGGGGGCGGGGGAGCAGTACTTC. Combining the CDR3 with reference TRBV7-2 and TRBJ2-7 gives the whole variable domain GAGVSQSPSNKVTEKGKDVELRCDPISGHTALYWYRQSLGQGLEFLIYFQGNSAPDKSGLPSDRFSAERTGGSVSTLTIQRTQQEDSAVYLCASSLESRGAGEQYFGPGTRLTVT.

Of note for this clonotype: A much larger clone is a single base away; this may be a read error. The DNA for the CDR3 is TGTGCCAGCGTCTGGGGGGGGCGCGGAAACACTGAAGCTTTCTTT. This encodes CASVWGGRGNTEAFF. This chain joins TRBV12-3 or TRBV12-4 and TRBJ1-1; possibly TRBD1 for D (6 bases). CDR3 length equals 15 residues. Trimming left V 8 bases short and J 2 bases short, with 18 bases between.

The V and J genes are TRBV7-2 and TRBJ2-2; 9 bases are shared with TRBD2. This CDR3 is 15 amino acids long. Germline V gene sequence: CDR1 SGHTA, CDR2 FQGNSA. The trim removed 4 bases at V and 2 bases at J, leaving 2 bases unmatched. CDR3 sequence: CASSSLAGNTGELFF. The CDR3 DNA reads as TGTGCCAGCAGCTCCCTAGCGGGAAACACCGGGGAGCTGTTTTTT.

This clonotype was observed a few times. CDR3 amino acids: CASSFAGLAGGTDTQYF. In DNA, the CDR3 is TGTGCCAGCAGTTTCGCGGGACTAGCGGGGGGCACAGATACGCAGTATTTT. The gene calls are TRBV28 and TRBJ2-3; TRBD2 matches at 14 bases. J gave up 1 base and V 3 bases, and 3 bases lay outside the gene matches. CDR1 and CDR2 from the germline V gene are MDHEN and SYDVKM. The CDR3 runs to 17 residues.

The chain links TRBV6-2 or TRBV6-3 to TRBJ2-3; 15 bases map to TRBD2. V shed 2 bases and J 4 bases; nucleotides not matched to a gene: 13. Germline CDR1 and CDR2: MNHEY and SVGEGT. This CDR3 has 20 residues. The CDR3 protein is CASSYRGTSGRSGGADTQYF. CDR3 bases: TGTGCCAGCAGTTACCGGGGGACTAGCGGGAGGTCTGGGGGGGCAGATACGCAGTATTTT.

The rearrangement joins TRBV20-1 to TRBJ2-5, with D uncertain. Trimming took 3 bases from V and 5 from J, leaving 13 bases between them. This CDR3 has 13 residues. Germline V gene lookup returns CDR1 DFQATT and CDR2 SNEGSKA (reference sequence). The CDR3 region is CSASRSFTETQYF. CDR3 sequence (DNA): TGCAGTGCTAGTCGTTCATTCACGGAGACCCAGTACTTC.

This clonotype has a handful of counts. The chain has TRBV7-2 and TRBJ2-3; possible D gene TRBD2, 6 bases. V lost 2 bases and J lost 0, with 12 bases in between. Germline V CDR1 and CDR2: SGHTA, FQGNSA. This CDR3 region has 16 residues. Written as DNA, the CDR3 is TGTGCCAGCAGCTTATGGAGCGGGTCTAGCACAGATACGCAGTATTTT. Translation gives CASSLWSGSSTDTQYF.

CDR3 in DNA: TGCAGTGCCCAGGGAAGGGGGCACAGCACAGATACGCAGTATTTT. The encoded protein is CSAQGRGHSTDTQYF. J is TRBJ2-3 and V is TRBV20-1; 7 bases match TRBD1. V lost 6 bases to trimming and J lost 0 bases; unmatched junction nucleotides: 9. This CDR3 contains 15 residues. Per the germline V gene, CDR1 is DFQATT and CDR2 is SNEGSKA (reference sequence).

There are a few counts of this clonotype. V and J are TRBV4-2 and TRBJ1-1; 7 nucleotides line up with TRBD1. CDR1 is LGHNA, CDR2 YNFKEQ, per germline. V was pared by 2 bases and J by 3 bases, with 3 bases of the junction left unmatched. The CDR3 is 14 residues long. CDR3 coding DNA: TGTGCCAGCAGCCAACCCGGACAGGACACTGAAGCTTTCTTT. It encodes CASSQPGQDTEAFF.

This chain joins TRBV6-8 and TRBJ2-1; 12 bases agree with TRBD2. Germline V gives CDR1 MNHGY, CDR2 SAAAGT. The CDR3 runs 20 residues. V dropped 0 bases and J dropped 10; count of bases not matched to a gene: 19. The CDR3 is CASSYSRLAGENWGQWEQFF. For the CDR3, the DNA is TGTGCCAGCAGTTACTCTCGACTAGCGGGAGAGAATTGGGGACAATGGGAGCAGTTCTTC.

This clonotype has more than one count but fewer than ten. The chain couples TRBV30 to TRBJ2-1; D gene ambiguous. Germline lookup yields CDR1 GTSNPN and CDR2 SVGIG (reference sequence). V shed 2 bases and J shed 3 bases, with 11 bases lying between them. There are 14 residues in the CDR3. The CDR3 spells CAWSPRLVYNEQFF. The DNA of the CDR3 is TGTGCCTGGAGTCCAAGGCTGGTCTACAATGAGCAGTTCTTC.

This clonotype has only a few counts. The chain carries TRBV20-1 and TRBJ2-7, with 7 bases matching TRBD1. This CDR3 is built from 13 residues. The germline V gene encodes CDR1 DFQATT and CDR2 SNEGSKA (reference sequence). V lost 2 bases, J lost 5 bases, and 6 bases stayed unmatched. CDR3 sequence: CSARRDRGHEQYF. CDR3 DNA sequence: TGCAGTGCTAGAAGGGACAGAGGCCACGAGCAGTACTTC.

The J gene is TRBJ2-1, the V gene TRBV6-5; TRBD2 aligns across 8 bases. V dropped 5 bases and J dropped 5; count of bases not matched to a gene: 11. This CDR3 has 16 residues. Germline CDR1 and CDR2: MNHEY and SVGAGI. The CDR3 coding sequence is TGTGCCAGCAGTCACGGGGGGGTCAGTGGGCACAATGAGCAGTTCTTC. Protein: CASSHGGVSGHNEQFF.

The rearrangement joins TRBV12-3 or TRBV12-4 to TRBJ1-1; D is uncertain. V lost 7 bases and J lost 2, with 2 bases in between. The length of the CDR3 is 10 residues. CDR3 sequence reads: CASKNTEAFF. DNA of the CDR3: TGTGCCAGCAAAAACACTGAAGCTTTCTTT.

This sequence joins TRBV3-1 and TRBJ2-7, with D tentatively TRBD2 (5 bases). There are 13 residues in the CDR3. V was pared by 0 bases and J by 5 bases, with 8 bases between. Looked up from germline, CDR1 is LGHDT and CDR2 is YNNKEL (reference sequence). CDR3 amino acids: CASSQDRRDEQYF. The CDR3 bases are TGTGCCAGCAGCCAAGATCGGCGGGACGAGCAGTACTTC.

V gene TRBV11-2 combines with J gene TRBJ2-1; TRBD2 matches 10 bases. The CDR3 spans 16 residues. The germline CDR1 and CDR2 sequences are SGHAT and FQNNGV. Trimming took 5 bases from V and 6 from J; bases not matched to a gene: 10. CDR3 sequence reads: CASSRTGTSVFNEQFF. CDR3 DNA: TGTGCCAGCAGCCGAACCGGGACTAGCGTGTTCAATGAGCAGTTCTTC.

A few counts support this clonotype. This chain joins TRBV7-2 and TRBJ1-3; D is possibly TRBD1 (5 bases). The CDR3 has 15 amino acids. The ends were cut back, 0 bases at V and 3 bases at J, with 9 bases in the middle. The germline V gene has CDR1 SGHTA and CDR2 FQGNSA. The CDR3 region has the DNA TGTGCCAGCAGCTTAGCGGTAGGGGTTGGAAACACCATATATTTT. Translating gives CASSLAVGVGNTIYF.

This clonotype came up a few times. The chain employs TRBV10-1 and TRBJ1-2; D is ambiguous. The CDR3 has 13 amino acids. V lost 8 bases and J 0 bases, leaving 10 bases between the germline ends. Germline assignment: CDR1 WNHNN and CDR2 SYGVQD (reference sequence). This CDR3 is CASPEVTNYGYTF. In DNA, the CDR3 is TGCGCCAGCCCCGAGGTTACTAACTATGGCTACACCTTC.

The sample holds many counts of this clonotype. This rearrangement joins TRBV11-3 to TRBJ2-2; D ambiguous. The CDR3 covers 12 residues. Germline CDR1 is SGHNT and CDR2 is YENEEA. Trimming took off 5 bases at V and 6 bases at J, with 7 bases between the two ends. The CDR3 protein is CASSPWSGELFF. The CDR3 DNA reads as TGTGCCAGCAGCCCCTGGTCCGGGGAGCTGTTTTTT.

This clonotype was picked up a small number of times. This chain uses TRBV3-1 with TRBJ2-1; D remains unclear. CDR3 size: 12 residues. The germline V and J ends were trimmed by 6 bases and 3 bases, with 6 bases remaining between them. Germline V gene sequence: CDR1 LGHDT, CDR2 YNNKEL (reference sequence). The CDR3 is CASSGHYNEQFF. Here the CDR3 DNA reads TGTGCCAGCAGTGGGCACTACAATGAGCAGTTCTTC.

This clonotype was seen many times. The chain employs TRBV5-1 and TRBJ2-5; D unclear. V was pared by 0 bases and J by 5 bases, with 11 bases between. CDR1 is SGHRS, CDR2 YFSETQ, per germline. The CDR3 has 14 residues. The CDR3 DNA is TGCGCCAGCAGCTTGGGTAAGGGTGTTGAGACCCAGTACTTC. Translation: CASSLGKGVETQYF.

The V gene is TRBV4-1, the J gene TRBJ2-5, with 8 nucleotides matching TRBD2. With 3 bases clipped from V and 5 bases from J, the junction kept 17 bases outside the gene matches. CDR1 and CDR2 (germline): MGHRA, YSYEKL. The CDR3 is 18 amino acids. The CDR3 region is CASSHDAVGLVSAETQYF. The DNA of the CDR3 is TGCGCCAGCAGCCATGATGCCGTGGGACTAGTGAGTGCGGAGACCCAGTACTTC.

This clonotype was observed at least ten times. This chain's CDR3 is CASSSRGVNTEAFF. The DNA for the CDR3 is TGTGCCAGCAGTTCCAGGGGAGTGAACACTGAAGCTTTCTTT. The chain uses TRBV27 and TRBJ1-1, with D possibly being TRBD1 (6 bases). V was trimmed by 4 bases and J by 0 bases, leaving 9 bases between them. The CDR3 spans 14 residues. Germline CDR1 reads MNHEY; CDR2 reads SMNVEV (reference sequence).

This clonotype was picked up a small number of times. The rearrangement uses TRBV7-2 and TRBJ1-6, with 7 bases lining up with TRBD1. In germline, CDR1 is SGHTA, CDR2 FQGNSA. The CDR3 covers 15 residues. The ends lost 7 bases at V and 5 bases at J; junction bases unmatched: 8. CDR3 nucleotide sequence: TGTGCCAGCAAGGAAGCCGGGACAGATAATTCACCCCTCCACTTT. Protein product: CASKEAGTDNSPLHF.

This chain joins TRBV7-2 and TRBJ2-7; 14 bases are shared with TRBD2. The J segment lost 6 bases and the V segment lost 3 bases, leaving 1 base of the junction unmatched. Germline CDR1 SGHTA, CDR2 FQGNSA. The CDR3 has 14 amino acids. The CDR3 sequence: CASSLGLAGVEQYF. The CDR3, as DNA: TGTGCCAGCAGCTTGGGACTAGCGGGAGTCGAGCAGTACTTC.

The chain has TRBV21-1 and TRBJ1-2. TRBV21-1 is a listed pseudogene. The CDR3 has 17 amino acids. CDR3 coding DNA: TGTGCCAGCTTTGACCCTCCGAGAAGGGAAGCTAACTATGGCTACACCTTC. It translates to CASFDPPRREANYGYTF.

Only a few counts were recorded for this clonotype. J is TRBJ2-7 and V is TRBV3-1, with no clear D. The CDR3 has 14 residues. In germline, CDR1 is LGHDT, CDR2 YNNKEL (reference sequence). The germline V and J ends were trimmed by 0 bases and 1 base, with 7 bases remaining between them. The CDR3 protein is CASSQEDGSYEQYF. CDR3 bases: TGTGCCAGCAGCCAAGAGGACGGATCCTACGAGCAGTACTTC.